This T cell receptor (beta chain) derives from a study of blood T cells in healthy people across ages. Isolation of PBMCs gave at least 7 million cells per sample. The use of a sample-barcoded 5' primer and a J-beta primer mix characterized a second PCR of roughly 7 to 12 cycles. Tagging of each cDNA molecule was performed by a template-switch adaptor with 12 random nucleotides. Via MiXCR, TCRdb re-called the 5' RACE reads, giving one row per CDR3 protein. The table records 700,000 to 1,000,000 distinct CDR3 sequences, more than 40% of them present only once. The CDR3 loop spans 14 amino acids. V was clipped by 2 bases and J by 7 bases, with 14 bases between them.

This chain links TRBV12-3 or TRBV12-4 with TRBJ1-2; D is undetermined. Sequencing was carried out using blood. This clonotype was obtained from a man aged 55 to 69 in good health. The CDR3 protein is CASSLSVRQIGYTF. As DNA, the CDR3 is TGTGCCAGCAGTTTATCGGTCCGGCAGATTGGCTACACCTTC.